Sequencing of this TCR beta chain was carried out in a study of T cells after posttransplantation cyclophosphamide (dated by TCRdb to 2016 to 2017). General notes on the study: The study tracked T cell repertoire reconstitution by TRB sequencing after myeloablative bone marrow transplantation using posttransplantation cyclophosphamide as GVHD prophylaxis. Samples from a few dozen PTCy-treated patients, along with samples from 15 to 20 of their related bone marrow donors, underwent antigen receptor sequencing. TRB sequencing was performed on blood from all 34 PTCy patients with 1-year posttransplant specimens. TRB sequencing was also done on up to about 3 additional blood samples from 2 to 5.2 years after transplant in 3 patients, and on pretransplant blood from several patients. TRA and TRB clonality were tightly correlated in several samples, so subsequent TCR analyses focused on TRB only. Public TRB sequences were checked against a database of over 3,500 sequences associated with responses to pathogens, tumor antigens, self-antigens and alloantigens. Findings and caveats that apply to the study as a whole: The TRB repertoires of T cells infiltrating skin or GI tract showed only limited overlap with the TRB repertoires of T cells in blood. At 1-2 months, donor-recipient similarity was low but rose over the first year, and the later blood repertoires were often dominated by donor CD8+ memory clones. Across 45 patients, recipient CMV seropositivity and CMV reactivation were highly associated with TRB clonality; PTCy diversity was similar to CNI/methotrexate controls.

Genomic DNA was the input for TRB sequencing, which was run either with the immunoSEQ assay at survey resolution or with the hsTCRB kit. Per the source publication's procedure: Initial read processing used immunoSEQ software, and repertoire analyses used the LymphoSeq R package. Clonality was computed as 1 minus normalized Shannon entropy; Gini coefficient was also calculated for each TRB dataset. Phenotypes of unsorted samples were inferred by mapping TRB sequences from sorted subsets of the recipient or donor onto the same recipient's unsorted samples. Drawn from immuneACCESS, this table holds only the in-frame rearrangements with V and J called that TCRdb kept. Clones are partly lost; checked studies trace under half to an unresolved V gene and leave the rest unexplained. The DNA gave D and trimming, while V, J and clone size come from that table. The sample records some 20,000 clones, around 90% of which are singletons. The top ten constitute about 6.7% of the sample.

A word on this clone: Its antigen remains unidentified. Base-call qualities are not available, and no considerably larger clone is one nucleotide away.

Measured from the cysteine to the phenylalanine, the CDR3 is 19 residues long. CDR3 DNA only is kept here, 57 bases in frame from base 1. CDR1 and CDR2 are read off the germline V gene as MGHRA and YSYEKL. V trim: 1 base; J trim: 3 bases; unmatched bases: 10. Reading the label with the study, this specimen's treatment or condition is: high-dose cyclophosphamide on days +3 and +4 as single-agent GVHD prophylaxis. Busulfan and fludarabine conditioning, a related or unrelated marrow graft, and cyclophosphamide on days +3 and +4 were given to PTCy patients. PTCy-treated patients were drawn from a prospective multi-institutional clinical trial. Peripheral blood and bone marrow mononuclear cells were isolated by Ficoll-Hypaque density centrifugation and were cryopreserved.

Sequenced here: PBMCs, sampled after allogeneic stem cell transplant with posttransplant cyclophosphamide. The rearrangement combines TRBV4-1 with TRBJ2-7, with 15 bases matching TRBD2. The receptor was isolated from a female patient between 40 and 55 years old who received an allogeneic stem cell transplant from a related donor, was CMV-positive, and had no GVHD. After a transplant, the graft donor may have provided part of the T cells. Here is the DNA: TGCGCCAGCAGCCAAGTGGTTGGGACTAGCGGGAGGCGAATCTACGAGCAGTACTTC. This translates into CASSQVVGTSGRRIYEQYF.